These T cell receptor beta chains were read from a single sample in a study of T cells after yellow fever vaccination. TCRdb used MiXCR to reprocess the 5' RACE reads, holding one entry per CDR3 protein. The sample carries fewer than 350,000 distinct CDR3 sequences, 3.6% recorded once. Sequenced material: PBMCs, taken on the day of the yellow fever booster vaccination. The receptors derive from a man in his late teens or twenties who received the YFV17D yellow fever vaccine. Each CDR3 is given without its conserved first and last residue.

j_gene | v_gene | CDR3aa
TRBJ2-4 | TRBV7-2 | ASSLAGLADYKNIQY
TRBJ2-1 | TRBV9 | ASSVGVSLRGHEQF
TRBJ2-2 | TRBV7-3 | ASSRGRGGLNTGELF
TRBJ2-1 | TRBV6-5 | ATASGGAGNEQF
TRBJ2-2 | TRBV24-1 | ATGEGQLNTGELF
TRBJ2-3 | TRBV20-1 | SASGGPSTDTQY
TRBJ1-1 | TRBV12-3/TRBV12-4 | ASSDQVTNTEAF
TRBJ2-5 | TRBV7-8 | ASSHLDRGQETQY
TRBJ2-6 | TRBV6-6 | ASRPPVSEANVLT
TRBJ1-1 | TRBV5-1 | ASSRRGEVDSQAF
TRBJ2-6 | TRBV5-1 | ASSSVGSSGANVLT
TRBJ1-6 | TRBV12-3/TRBV12-4 | ASSLRVADNSPLH
TRBJ2-1 | TRBV7-9 | ASSYDREVNNEQF
TRBJ1-1 | TRBV7-3 | ASSSGHQNTEAF
TRBJ2-5 | TRBV7-2 | ASRSGTGEETQY
TRBJ1-4 | TRBV5-1 | ASKSPGGEKLF
TRBJ2-5 | TRBV20-1 | SATSRQGKETQY
TRBJ1-1 | TRBV19 | ASSAGGFRVDESEAF
TRBJ2-7 | TRBV9 | ASTLGEVHSQEQY
TRBJ1-4 | TRBV19 | ASSARPGQQNEKLF
TRBJ2-1 | TRBV24-1 | ATSGGSYNEQF
TRBJ2-5 | TRBV18 | ASSPQLGGGETQY
TRBJ2-3 | TRBV12-5 | ASGLVLAGAPDTQY
TRBJ2-3 | TRBV20-1 | SAELAMDDTQY
TRBJ1-2 | TRBV6-2/TRBV6-3 | ASSLSHRYGYT
TRBJ1-1 | TRBV18 | ASSQRTGGIDTEAF